These 10 T cell receptor beta chains were sequenced from one sample in a study of cytomegalovirus exposure and HLA in healthy donors. PCR primers comprised 60 Vbeta and 13 Jbeta primers. Some clones are missing from TCRdb's copy, which holds only in-frame ones; the method was immunoSEQ multiplex PCR. This sample has fewer than 180,000 clones, with roughly 83% found just once. The source material was PBMCs. Receptor source: a human donor in good health.

This chain connects TRBV5-1 to TRBJ2-1; 8 nucleotides line up with TRBD1. The CDR3 runs to 14 residues. The germline gives CDR1 SGHRS, CDR2 YFSETQ. Trimming at V came to 5 bases and at J to 5 bases, leaving 6 bases not matched to a gene. As DNA, the CDR3 is TGCGCCAGCAGACCGGGACAGGCACACAATGAGCAGTTCTTC. Protein: CASRPGQAHNEQFF.

This clone was seen just once. The chain couples TRBV7-7 to TRBJ1-2, with unresolved D. CDR3 length: 19 residues. With 2 bases removed from V and 0 bases from J, the gap between germline ends came to 22 bases. Per germline, CDR1 SSHAT and CDR2 FNYEAQ (reference sequence). Here the CDR3 DNA reads TGTGCCAGCAGCTTATCCGCCCCTAATCAGGCACCAGCTAACTATGGCTACACCTTC. This gives the protein CASSLSAPNQAPANYGYTF.

The rearrangement uses TRBV30 and TRBJ2-7; D possibly corresponds to TRBD1 (6 bases). The germline gives CDR1 GTSNPN, CDR2 SVGIG (reference sequence). The CDR3 is 14 amino acids. Trimming shortened V by 0 bases and J by 0 bases, and 9 bases separated the two germline ends. CDR3 residues: CAWSVGGSSYEQYF. CDR3 bases: TGTGCCTGGAGTGTTGGGGGCAGCTCCTACGAGCAGTACTTC.

In nucleotides, the CDR3 is TGTGCCAGCAGCTTTCAGGGGGCGGGCAATGAGCAGTTCTTC. As protein: CASSFQGAGNEQFF. The chain couples TRBV7-3 to TRBJ2-1; 8 nucleotides line up with TRBD1. Germline-derived CDR1 and CDR2 are SGHTA and FQGTGA. Losses at the gene ends were 3 bases for V and 6 bases for J; bases not matched to a gene: 4. The CDR3 sequence is 14 residues long.

The gene calls are TRBV7-9 and TRBJ1-4, with D possibly being TRBD1 (5 bases). The CDR3 is 14 amino acids. CDR1 SEHNR and CDR2 FQNEAQ come from the germline V gene (reference sequence). Trimming removed 2 bases at V and 8 bases at J, with 12 bases between. CDR3 coding DNA: TGTGCCAGCAGCTTAACAGGAAACGGCGAAAAACTGTTTTTT. It specifies CASSLTGNGEKLFF.

The count of this clone is one. This chain uses TRBV9 with TRBJ2-2; 8 bases are a match to TRBD1. The CDR3 is 18 amino acids. Germline assignment: CDR1 SGDLS and CDR2 YYNGEE. The junction had 8 bases not matched to a gene; V was cut back by 1 base and J by 0 bases. The CDR3 spells CASSVLGTGLSNTGELFF. The CDR3 coding sequence is TGTGCCAGCAGCGTATTAGGGACAGGACTTTCGAACACCGGGGAGCTGTTTTTT.

This chain links TRBV7-3 with TRBJ2-7; 11 bases are shared with TRBD2. CDR3 length: 16 residues. CDR1 SGHTA and CDR2 FQGTGA come from the germline V gene. V lost 3 bases to trimming and J lost 1 base; unmatched junction nucleotides: 5. DNA of the CDR3: TGTGCCAGCAGCTTCGGGGGGACTAGCGGATCCTACGAGCAGTACTTC. Translated: CASSFGGTSGSYEQYF.

In its sample, this clone was seen a few times. The rearrangement links TRBV10-1 to TRBJ1-1; no definite D call. Germline assignment: CDR1 WNHNN and CDR2 SYGVQD (reference sequence). CDR3 size: 13 residues. V lost 3 bases, J lost 0 bases, and 5 bases lay in between. In DNA, the CDR3 is TGCGCCAGCAGTGACTCAGTGAACACTGAAGCTTTCTTT. Its translation is CASSDSVNTEAFF.

The chain recombines TRBV6-5 with TRBJ1-1; 9 bases align to TRBD1. Trimming cost V 6 bases and J 4 bases; bases outside gene matches: 0. From germline, CDR1 is MNHEY and CDR2 SVGAGI. There are 12 residues in the CDR3. The CDR3 is CASRTGGTEAFF. CDR3 in DNA: TGTGCCAGCAGGACAGGGGGCACTGAAGCTTTCTTT.

This sequence joins TRBV5-1 and TRBJ2-7, with D possibly being TRBD2 (5 bases). CDR3 size: 14 residues. V dropped 0 bases and J dropped 6 bases, with 13 bases sitting between them. Per the germline V gene, CDR1 is SGHRS and CDR2 is YFSETQ. In DNA, the CDR3 is TGCGCCAGCAGCTTGGAGGGATTCGCGGGCGAGCAGTACTTC. Translating gives CASSLEGFAGEQYF.